This T cell receptor (beta chain) was sequenced during a study of neurological immune-mediated disorders. The time point: longitudinal time-point 2. The unsorted libraries were made from 2 million PBMCs kept at -80 C. This clonotype was detected ten times or more. Each CDR3 protein is one row after TCRdb ran MiXCR on the 5' RACE reads. The sample holds approximately 80,000 distinct CDR3 sequences, over 4.5% seen once. This sequence was found in a woman aged 60 to 75 with multiple sclerosis. The specimen was PBMCs.

CDR3 in DNA: TGTGCCAGCAGTTTAATGGCAGACTATGGCTACACCTTC. Protein sequence: CASSLMADYGYTF. The rearrangement uses TRBV12-3 or TRBV12-4 and TRBJ1-2; D remains unclear. This CDR3 has 13 amino acids. V lost 2 bases, J lost 3 bases, and 7 bases lay in between.